One sample yielded the 30 T cell receptor beta chains listed below, sequenced in a study of blood T cells in healthy people across ages. Alongside a J-beta primer mix, a sample-barcoded 5' primer served in a second PCR lasting about 7 to 11 cycles. A single record per CDR3 protein comes from TCRdb applying MiXCR to the 5' RACE reads. The data contain 600,000 or so distinct CDR3 sequences, roughly 31% of them singletons. What was sequenced was blood. The receptors were gathered from an elderly woman in good health.

Many counts were recorded for this clonotype. The rearrangement joins TRBV7-2 to TRBJ2-3; D is unresolved. The V end was cut by 5 bases, the J end by 0 bases, with 9 bases between. The V gene's germline CDR1 is SGHTA and CDR2 FQGNSA. There are 14 residues in the CDR3. CDR3 coding DNA: TGTGCCAGCAGCGGCCCCAGGAGCACAGATACGCAGTATTTT. Protein: CASSGPRSTDTQYF.

This clonotype showed up many times. V and J are TRBV4-2 and TRBJ1-2; 10 bases agree with TRBD1. The CDR3 totals 16 residues. CDR1 and CDR2 from the germline V gene are LGHNA and YNFKEQ. The V gene end was trimmed by 3 bases and the J gene end by 3 bases; junction bases not matched to a gene: 7. The CDR3 protein is CASSHSTTGGDYGYTF. CDR3 in DNA: TGTGCCAGCAGCCATAGTACGACAGGGGGCGACTATGGCTACACCTTC.

Note on this clonotype: Sequence at one end of the junction differs from germline and may be a read error. The rearrangement joins TRBV20-1 to TRBJ2-3, with 12 bases aligning to TRBD2. CDR1 and CDR2 (germline): DFQATT, SNEGSKA (reference sequence). The CDR3 contains 16 residues. CDR3 sequence: CGATLAGGLDTDTQYF. The CDR3 DNA sequence: TGCGGTGCTACCCTAGCGGGGGGGCTCGACACAGATACGCAGTATTTT.

This clonotype has at least ten counts. V usage is TRBV7-3 and J usage is TRBJ2-3; D remains ambiguous. This CDR3 is 14 amino acids long. V lost 6 bases and J 0 bases, leaving 10 bases between the germline ends. Germline lookup yields CDR1 SGHTA and CDR2 FQGTGA. The CDR3 sequence: CASRLRRSTDTQYF. The CDR3, as DNA: TGTGCCAGCAGACTCAGGCGGAGCACAGATACGCAGTATTTT.

V usage is TRBV9 and J usage is TRBJ1-2; 7 nucleotides line up with TRBD1. Looked up from germline, CDR1 is SGDLS and CDR2 is YYNGEE. The CDR3 spans 16 residues. V was clipped by 3 bases and J by 4 bases; unmatched bases: 12. The CDR3 nucleotides read TGTGCCAGCAGCGCCTCAGGGGGGGCCTTTAGCTATGGCTACACCTTC. Amino acid sequence: CASSASGGAFSYGYTF.

There are a few counts of this clonotype. The V and J genes are TRBV7-3 and TRBJ1-1; 7 bases align to TRBD1. The CDR3 is 13 residues long. V gave up 6 bases and J gave up 7 bases; unmatched junction bases: 8. Germline V gene data show CDR1 as SGHTA and CDR2 as FQGTGA. The CDR3 protein is CASSSLGGGEAFF. The CDR3 DNA sequence: TGTGCCAGCAGTTCCCTAGGGGGCGGTGAAGCTTTCTTT. Looking up the rest from reference TRBV7-3 and TRBJ1-1 gives the full variable domain: GAGVSQTPSNKVTEKGKYVELRCDPISGHTALYWYRQSLGQGPEFLIYFQGTGAADDSGLPNDRFFAVRPEGSVSTLKIQRTERGDSAVYLCASSSLGGGEAFFGQGTRLTVV.

In this sample, this clonotype turned up many times. V is TRBV5-1 and J is TRBJ1-2; D possibly corresponds to TRBD1 (6 bases). The germline CDR1 and CDR2 sequences are SGHRS and YFSETQ. V was clipped by 4 bases and J by 0 bases, with 13 bases between them. CDR3 length: 15 residues. CDR3 protein: CASSTDSKSNYGYTF. For the CDR3, the DNA is TGCGCCAGCAGCACGGACAGCAAGTCTAACTATGGCTACACCTTC.

This clonotype was counted a single time. This CDR3 fails to terminate in the conserved phenylalanine or tryptophan, so it likely reflects a read error. V is TRBV20-1 and J is TRBJ1-5; no clear D. This CDR3 spans 14 amino acids. Germline assignment: CDR1 DFQATT and CDR2 SNEGSKA (reference sequence). CDR3 sequence: CGAWGRDNGQPQHV. The CDR3 nucleotides are TGCGGTGCTTGGGGTAGAGACAACGGTCAGCCCCAGCATGTT.

This clonotype was recorded many times. This chain connects TRBV5-8 to TRBJ1-2; 11 bases fit TRBD1. Germline CDR1 SGHTS, CDR2 YDEGEE. The CDR3 extends over 15 amino acids. V was pared by 3 bases and J by 4 bases, with 5 bases of the junction left unmatched. CDR3 amino acids: CASSSGTGGVYGYTF. CDR3 DNA: TGTGCCAGCAGCTCCGGGACAGGGGGTGTCTATGGCTACACCTTC.

This clonotype was seen a handful of times. A much larger clone lies a single base off, so this may be a read error. This rearrangement joins TRBV3-1 to TRBJ2-1, with 7 nucleotides matching TRBD1. Germline values: CDR1 LGHDT, CDR2 YNNKEL (reference sequence). The CDR3 consists of 15 residues. With 1 base clipped from V and 3 bases from J, the junction kept 3 bases outside the gene matches. CDR3 sequence (DNA): TGTGCCAGCAGCCAAGGAAGGGGGCTCTACAATGAGCAGTTCTTC. Residues: CASSQGRGLYNEQFF.

This clonotype has a handful of counts. The junction departs from the called germline gene at one end, perhaps through a read error. The V call is TRBV19, the J call TRBJ2-1; possible D gene TRBD1, 5 bases. From germline, CDR1 is LNHDA and CDR2 SQIVND (reference sequence). This CDR3 spans 16 amino acids. The CDR3 spells CARSGDSRGSYNEQFF. CDR3 DNA sequence: TGTGCCCGTAGTGGGGATTCAAGGGGATCCTACAATGAGCAGTTCTTC.

This clonotype has a count of ten or more. The chain has TRBV6-1 and TRBJ2-3, with no clear D. Deletions cut 7 bases from V and 8 bases from J, with 10 bases between. Germline V gives CDR1 MNHNS, CDR2 SASEGT. There are 11 residues in the CDR3. CDR3 protein: CASTPGVTQYF. The DNA for the CDR3 is TGTGCCAGCACTCCAGGCGTTACGCAGTATTTT.

A note on this clonotype: Given a much more abundant clone one base away, this may be a read error. This chain links TRBV7-9 with TRBJ2-1; D not resolved. This CDR3 has 14 residues. V was trimmed by 1 base and J by 10 bases, leaving 14 bases between them. Germline V lookup: CDR1 SEHNR, CDR2 FQNEAQ (reference sequence). CDR3 loop: CASSLVSDSYEQFF. The CDR3 region has the DNA TGTGCCAGCAGCTTAGTTTCAGACTCCTACGAGCAGTTCTTC.

This clonotype showed up many times. This chain uses TRBV5-5 with TRBJ1-2, with 10 bases identical to TRBD1. The CDR3 is made up of 15 amino acids. Germline CDR1 SGHKS, CDR2 YYEKEE (reference sequence). Trimming took 4 bases from V and 2 from J; bases not matched to a gene: 5. This chain's CDR3 is CASSAPGQGNYGYTF. In nucleotides, the CDR3 is TGTGCCAGCAGCGCCCCGGGACAGGGGAACTATGGCTACACCTTC.

This clonotype was observed at least ten times. This rearrangement joins TRBV20-1 to TRBJ2-3; 11 nucleotides align to TRBD2. CDR1 and CDR2 from the germline V gene are DFQATT and SNEGSKA (reference sequence). V dropped 8 bases and J dropped 2; count of bases not matched to a gene: 6. The CDR3 is 14 residues long. The CDR3 nucleotides read TGCAGTACCCGACTAGCGGGAAACACAGATACGCAGTATTTT. Protein: CSTRLAGNTDTQYF.

On this clonotype itself: The junction differs from germline at one of its ends, possibly a read error. This rearrangement joins TRBV12-3 or TRBV12-4 to TRBJ2-3, with D possibly being TRBD2 (6 bases). The CDR3 has 15 amino acids. DNA for the CDR3: TGTGCCAGCAGTTTACCAACTAGCTGGCCAGATGCGCAATATTTT. It is translated as CASSLPTSWPDAQYF.

This clonotype was seen a handful of times. This chain links TRBV20-1 with TRBJ1-1; D is ambiguous. The CDR3 runs to 12 residues. CDR1 and CDR2 from the germline V gene are DFQATT and SNEGSKA (reference sequence). V was clipped by 0 bases and J by 10 bases, with 12 bases between them. The CDR3: CSARDGPSVAFF. The DNA for the CDR3 is TGCAGTGCTAGAGATGGGCCGTCGGTAGCTTTCTTT.

This clonotype appeared many times. The chain employs TRBV25-1 and TRBJ2-1; 7 bases match TRBD2. The CDR3 is 16 residues long. With V trimmed by 1 base and J by 5 bases, 8 bases remained unmatched. The germline CDR1 and CDR2 sequences are MGHDK and SYGVNS. The CDR3 sequence is CASSESGGGPNNEQFF. In nucleotides, the CDR3 is TGTGCCAGCAGTGAATCCGGCGGGGGACCAAACAATGAGCAGTTCTTC.

This clonotype showed up just a few times. A much larger clone lies a single base off, so this may be a read error. This sequence joins TRBV7-6 and TRBJ2-1; 8 bases align to TRBD2. The CDR3 contains 15 residues. V shed 5 bases, J shed 8 bases, and the junction held 11 bases outside the gene matches. Germline CDR1 SGHVS, CDR2 FNYEAQ. The CDR3 nucleotides are TGTGCCAGCAGCGGACGAGCGGGGGTTTCGGATGAGCAGTTCTTC. This translates into CASSGRAGVSDEQFF.

The V gene is TRBV4-3, the J gene TRBJ2-3; D gene uncertain. This CDR3 is built from 13 residues. V was pared by 2 bases and J by 2 bases, with 5 bases between. Germline CDR1 and CDR2: LGHNA and YSLEER. The CDR3: CASSQRHTDTQYF. CDR3 nucleotides: TGCGCCAGCAGCCAAAGACACACAGATACGCAGTATTTT.

In the case of this clonotype: The missing conserved phenylalanine or tryptophan at the end of this CDR3 makes a read error likely. V and J are TRBV24-1 and TRBJ1-5, with D hard to call. Germline V gene data show CDR1 as KGHDR and CDR2 as SFDVKD. The CDR3 length is 14 residues. The V gene lost 4 bases and the J gene lost 7 bases, with 13 bases spanning the gap. The CDR3 DNA follows: TGTGCCACCAGTGACTACACTGGGATCCAGCCCCAGCATGTT. As protein: CATSDYTGIQPQHV.

This clonotype was detected only a few times. The chain has TRBV2 and TRBJ2-3, with D maybe TRBD2 (6 bases). Germline-derived CDR1 and CDR2 are SNHLY and FYNNEI. The CDR3 length is 16 residues. Deletions cut 6 bases from V and 1 base from J, with 17 bases between. The CDR3 DNA reads as TGTGCCAGCAGCTCCGGGGGTCGCGGGGGCACAGATACGCAGTATTTT. This codes for CASSSGGRGGTDTQYF.

This clonotype was counted at least ten times. The chain recombines TRBV25-1 with TRBJ1-5; D ambiguous. Germline CDR1 and CDR2: MGHDK and SYGVNS. This CDR3 spans 13 amino acids. V lost 6 bases, J lost 4 bases, and 10 bases lay in between. DNA of the CDR3: TGTGCCAGCAGCAGGCAAGGGAATCAGCCCCAGCATTTT. This encodes CASSRQGNQPQHF.

This chain uses TRBV7-2 with TRBJ2-1; D gene unclear. This CDR3 is 15 amino acids long. V lost 4 bases and J 10 bases, leaving 20 bases between the germline ends. In germline, CDR1 is SGHTA, CDR2 FQGNSA. CDR3 nucleotide sequence: TGTGCCAGCAGCTCCTTATTGGGAAAATCCTACGAGCAGTTCTTC. Translated, it gives CASSSLLGKSYEQFF.

Many counts were recorded for this clonotype. The J gene is TRBJ2-5, the V gene TRBV5-6; D unclear. CDR3 length: 13 residues. Trimming cost V 2 bases and J 4 bases, with 9 bases left between them. Germline CDR1 reads SGHDT; CDR2 reads YYEEEE. In DNA form, the CDR3 reads TGTGCCAGCAGCTTCCAGTCAGGAGAGACCCAGTACTTC. Its protein is CASSFQSGETQYF. Filled out from reference TRBV5-6 and TRBJ2-5, the complete variable domain reads DAGVTQSPTHLIKTRGQQVTLRCSPKSGHDTVSWYQQALGQGPQFIFQYYEEEERQRGNFPDRFSGHQFPNYSSELNVNALLLGDSALYLCASSFQSGETQYFGPGTRLLVL.

V gene TRBV7-8 combines with J gene TRBJ2-1; 8 positions agree with TRBD2. Trimming removed 4 bases from V and 8 bases from J; junction bases left unmatched: 4. Germline values: CDR1 SGHVS, CDR2 FQNEAQ. CDR3 length equals 13 residues. CDR3 in amino acids: CASSSGGEDEQFF. CDR3 DNA: TGTGCCAGCAGCTCCGGGGGGGAGGATGAGCAGTTCTTC.

This clonotype was observed at least ten times. CDR3 loop: CASSSGGAPRDTQYF. CDR3 DNA sequence: TGTGCCAGCTCAAGTGGGGGAGCCCCCCGAGATACGCAGTATTTT. The genes are TRBV18 and TRBJ2-3, with D perhaps being TRBD1 or TRBD2 (5 bases each). This CDR3 comprises 15 residues. Germline V gives CDR1 KGHSH, CDR2 LQKENI. V shed 5 bases and J shed 5 bases, with 17 bases lying between them.

This rearrangement joins TRBV28 to TRBJ2-7; 10 nucleotides line up with TRBD2. CDR1 is MDHEN and CDR2 is SYDVKM in the germline V gene. The J segment lost 2 bases and the V segment lost 4 bases, leaving 2 bases of the junction unmatched. The CDR3 covers 14 residues. As DNA, the CDR3 is TGTGCCAGCAGTTGGACTAGCGGCGCCTACGAGCAGTACTTC. Amino acid sequence: CASSWTSGAYEQYF.

As regards this clonotype: This may come from a read error, since a much larger clone is one base off. V and J are TRBV7-2 and TRBJ2-1; TRBD2 aligns across 8 bases. The J call may be faulty, since TRBJ2-7 better matches the DNA end. The CDR3 loop spans 15 amino acids. CDR1 SGHTA and CDR2 FQGNSA come from the germline V gene. The CDR3 sequence: CASSLVARGANEQYF. The CDR3 region has the DNA TGTGCCAGCAGCTTAGTTGCGCGGGGGGCCAATGAGCAGTACTTC.

In its sample, this clonotype was seen many times. The CDR3 spells CASTLPGRYEQYF. The DNA of the CDR3 is TGTGCCAGCACCCTACCGGGCAGATACGAGCAGTACTTC. The rearrangement joins TRBV12-3 or TRBV12-4 to TRBJ2-7; D remains unclear. The CDR3 extends over 13 amino acids. V was shortened by 7 bases and J by 4 bases, with 14 bases between the two germline ends.